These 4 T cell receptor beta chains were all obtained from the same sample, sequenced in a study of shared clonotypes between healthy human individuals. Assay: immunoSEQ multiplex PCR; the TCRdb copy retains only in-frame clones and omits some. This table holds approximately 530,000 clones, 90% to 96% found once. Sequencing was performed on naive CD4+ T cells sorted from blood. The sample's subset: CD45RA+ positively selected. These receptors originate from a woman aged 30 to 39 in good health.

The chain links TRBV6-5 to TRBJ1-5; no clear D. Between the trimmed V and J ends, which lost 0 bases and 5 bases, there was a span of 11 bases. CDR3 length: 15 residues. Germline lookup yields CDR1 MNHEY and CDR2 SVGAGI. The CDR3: CASSYSTPRDQPQHF. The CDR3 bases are TGTGCCAGCAGTTACTCGACTCCCCGGGATCAGCCCCAGCATTTT.

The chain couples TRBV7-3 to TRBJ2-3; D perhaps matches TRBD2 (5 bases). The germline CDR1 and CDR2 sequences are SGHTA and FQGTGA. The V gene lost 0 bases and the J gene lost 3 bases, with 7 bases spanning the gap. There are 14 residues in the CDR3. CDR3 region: CASSLTRGTDTQYF. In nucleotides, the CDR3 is TGTGCCAGCAGCTTAACTAGAGGGACAGATACGCAGTATTTT.

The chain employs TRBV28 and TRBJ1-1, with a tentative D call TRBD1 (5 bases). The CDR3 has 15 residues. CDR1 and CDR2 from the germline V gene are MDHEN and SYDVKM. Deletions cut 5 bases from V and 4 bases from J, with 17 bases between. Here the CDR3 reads CASSPPPLQATEAFF. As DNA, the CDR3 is TGTGCCAGCAGTCCACCCCCCCTACAGGCCACTGAAGCTTTCTTT.

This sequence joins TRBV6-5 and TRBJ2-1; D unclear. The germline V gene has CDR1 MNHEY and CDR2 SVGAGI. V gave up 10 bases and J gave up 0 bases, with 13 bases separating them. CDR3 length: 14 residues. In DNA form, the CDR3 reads TGTGCCACAACCCCCATCAGCTCCTACAATGAGCAGTTCTTC. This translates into CATTPISSYNEQFF.